This T cell receptor beta chain is from a study of control samples from healthy donors and cancer patients. The method was immunoSEQ multiplex PCR; TCRdb's version includes in-frame clones alone and lacks a portion of them. This sample carries roughly 180,000 clones, around 95% of them seen once, and the ten largest clones take roughly 4.3%. The sequencing input was blood. This sequence originates from a woman aged 60-75 years in good health.

DNA of the CDR3: TGTGCCAGCTCAGAACAGGAAGCCGAAAAACTGTTTTTT. This sequence encodes CASSEQEAEKLFF. The chain combines TRBV12-3 or TRBV12-4 with TRBJ1-4; possibly TRBD1 for D (5 bases). With 8 bases removed from V and 8 bases from J, the gap between germline ends came to 15 bases. The CDR3 is made up of 13 amino acids.